What follows are 30 T cell receptor beta chains derived from one specimen sequenced in a study of human T cells and chemical hapten exposure. Specified time point: patch test 2, 6 weeks after DPC sensitization. Treatment noted: therapeutic diphenylcyclopropenone sensitization with weekly scalp DPC. The template was total RNA from unfractionated whole blood. Using its own MiXCR run on the RACE reads, TCRdb lists one record per CDR3 protein. In the table there are 35,000 to 50,000 distinct CDR3 sequences, roughly a tenth of which are singletons. Source: whole blood, taken in connection with sensitization to the hapten diphenylcyclopropenone (DPC). These receptors were taken from a woman in her twenties or thirties with alopecia areata. Some clones in this sample may be carry-over from other donors' samples.

This clonotype has more than one count but fewer than ten. The gene calls are TRBV28 and TRBJ1-6; 9 nucleotides match TRBD1. There are 13 residues in the CDR3. Per germline, CDR1 MDHEN and CDR2 SYDVKM. V lost 6 bases, J lost 6 bases, and 0 bases stayed unmatched. Here the CDR3 reads CASRTGGNSPLHF. Here the CDR3 DNA reads TGTGCCAGCAGGACAGGGGGTAATTCACCCCTCCACTTT.

The chain couples TRBV7-9 to TRBJ1-3; D not certain. Germline V lookup: CDR1 SEHNR, CDR2 FQNEAQ (reference sequence). The V end lost 1 base, the J end lost 1 base, and 2 bases lay between the germline ends. The CDR3 length is 13 residues. DNA for the CDR3: TGTGCCAGCAGCTTAGGATCTGGAAACACCATATATTTT. Its translation: CASSLGSGNTIYF. The full variable domain, completed using reference TRBV7-9 and TRBJ1-3, is DTGVSQNPRHKITKRGQNVTFRCDPISEHNRLYWYRQTLGQGPEFLTYFQNEAQLEKSRLLSDRFSAERPKGSFSTLEIQRTEQGDSAMYLCASSLGSGNTIYFGEGSWLTVV.

J is TRBJ1-1 and V is TRBV28; D perhaps matches TRBD1 (6 bases). Trimming left V 6 bases short and J 7 bases short, with 18 bases between. CDR1 and CDR2 from the germline V gene are MDHEN and SYDVKM. The CDR3 is 14 amino acids. The CDR3 sequence: CASRKKGVVLEAFF. The CDR3 nucleotides read TGTGCCAGCAGAAAAAAGGGGGTTGTTCTTGAAGCTTTCTTT.

This clonotype came up a few times. The chain has TRBV6-1 and TRBJ2-7; a weak D match, TRBD1 (6 bases). The CDR3 length is 13 residues. Germline V gene sequence: CDR1 MNHNS, CDR2 SASEGT. Trimming stripped 6 bases from V and 8 bases from J, with 17 bases between. The CDR3 DNA reads TGTGCCAGCAGCCGCCGGGACACCCTTCAGCAGTACTTC. This translates into CASSRRDTLQQYF.

This clonotype showed up just a few times. The rearrangement uses TRBV7-2 and TRBJ1-5; a possible D gene is TRBD1 (6 bases). The CDR3 contains 14 residues. V was trimmed by 5 bases and J by 8 bases, leaving 16 bases between them. CDR1 and CDR2 (germline): SGHTA, FQGNSA. This CDR3 is CASSLERGAKPQHF. CDR3 sequence (DNA): TGTGCCAGCAGCCTAGAGCGGGGGGCTAAGCCCCAGCATTTT.

This clonotype was recorded many times. The rearrangement links TRBV6-1 to TRBJ2-3; 7 bases align to TRBD1. V shed 7 bases and J 2 bases; nucleotides not matched to a gene: 6. The germline gives CDR1 MNHNS, CDR2 SASEGT. The CDR3 extends over 14 amino acids. DNA for the CDR3: TGTGCCAGCACCCTGGGACAGAACACAGATACGCAGTATTTT. Protein product: CASTLGQNTDTQYF.

The chain recombines TRBV7-2 with TRBJ2-5; 8 bases map to TRBD2. The ends lost 0 bases at V and 5 bases at J; junction bases unmatched: 5. CDR3 length: 15 residues. Per the germline V gene, CDR1 is SGHTA and CDR2 is FQGNSA. The CDR3 bases are TGTGCCAGCAGCTTAGCGGGACTAGTAATGGAGACCCAGTACTTC. Translation: CASSLAGLVMETQYF. Supplemented by reference TRBV7-2 and TRBJ2-5, the full variable domain reads GAGVSQSPSNKVTEKGKDVELRCDPISGHTALYWYRQSLGQGLEFLIYFQGNSAPDKSGLPSDRFSAERTGGSVSTLTIQRTQQEDSAVYLCASSLAGLVMETQYFGPGTRLLVL.

The chain carries TRBV19 and TRBJ1-2, with D possibly TRBD1 on 6 matching bases. V dropped 2 bases and J dropped 5 bases, with 9 bases sitting between them. This CDR3 has 13 amino acids. Germline V gene sequence: CDR1 LNHDA, CDR2 SQIVND (reference sequence). The CDR3 DNA reads as TGTGCCAGTAGTATATCACAGGGATATGGCTACACCTTC. Amino acid sequence: CASSISQGYGYTF.

This clonotype was counted at least ten times. The chain carries TRBV6-5 and TRBJ2-7; TRBD1 matches at 9 bases. CDR1 is MNHEY and CDR2 is SVGAGI in the germline V gene. Trimming at V came to 5 bases and at J to 5 bases, leaving 7 bases not matched to a gene. The CDR3 has 14 residues. CDR3 nucleotides: TGTGCCAGCAGTCTCCGGGACAGGGACCACGAGCAGTACTTC. Translating gives CASSLRDRDHEQYF.

This clonotype turned up a few times. V usage is TRBV2 and J usage is TRBJ1-2; D remains ambiguous. The V end was cut by 1 base, the J end by 10 bases, with 22 bases between. The CDR3 totals 16 residues. CDR1 and CDR2 (germline): SNHLY, FYNNEI. The CDR3 region is CASSEEGGKRVQVYTF. The CDR3 nucleotides read TGTGCCAGCAGTGAAGAGGGAGGGAAAAGGGTTCAAGTCTACACCTTC.

The V and J genes are TRBV5-1 and TRBJ1-1; possibly TRBD1 for D (6 bases). CDR3 length: 13 residues. Between the trimmed V and J ends, which lost 0 bases and 5 bases, there was a span of 8 bases. Germline assignment: CDR1 SGHRS and CDR2 YFSETQ. The CDR3 sequence: CASSLAQGTEAFF. For the CDR3, the DNA is TGCGCCAGCAGCTTGGCTCAGGGGACTGAAGCTTTCTTT.

This clonotype came up many times. The CDR3 DNA follows: TGTGCCAGCAGCCAAGGGGTCACTGAAGCTTTCTTT. Amino acid sequence: CASSQGVTEAFF. The chain recombines TRBV3-1 with TRBJ1-1; no clear D. The CDR3 extends over 12 amino acids. Germline CDR1 and CDR2: LGHDT and YNNKEL (reference sequence). Trimming left V 1 base short and J 4 bases short, with 4 bases between.

The CDR3 coding sequence is TGTGCCAGCAGCCGGGACAGGGGTGGAGATACGCAGTATTTT. Its protein is CASSRDRGGDTQYF. J is TRBJ2-3 and V is TRBV11-2, with TRBD1 identical over 10 bases. The CDR3 sequence is 14 residues long. Germline trimming cut 5 bases from V and 5 bases from J; bases unmatched to any gene: 4. Germline assignment: CDR1 SGHAT and CDR2 FQNNGV.

CDR3 bases: TGTGCCACAACGAATACTTATTACAGGGGTACTGAAGCTTTCTTT. Translating gives CATTNTYYRGTEAFF. The rearrangement links TRBV19 to TRBJ1-1; 7 bases are shared with TRBD1. The J segment lost 5 bases and the V segment lost 10 bases, leaving 16 bases of the junction unmatched. Per germline, CDR1 LNHDA and CDR2 SQIVND (reference sequence). The CDR3 contains 15 residues.

This chain joins TRBV4-1 and TRBJ2-7; TRBD1 agrees at 10 bases. The germline gives CDR1 MGHRA, CDR2 YSYEKL. CDR3 length equals 14 residues. The V and J ends lost 6 bases and 3 bases, in that order; junction bases with no gene match: 5. CDR3 sequence: CASRQRTGGYEQYF. Written as DNA, the CDR3 is TGCGCCAGCAGACAAAGGACAGGGGGCTACGAGCAGTACTTC.

The chain uses TRBV29-1 and TRBJ1-1; 8 nucleotides match TRBD1. Germline-derived CDR1 and CDR2 are SQVTM and ANQGSEA. The CDR3 length is 13 residues. V was pared by 4 bases and J by 5 bases, with 6 bases of the junction left unmatched. CDR3 nucleotide sequence: TGCAGCGTTGCGGCAGGGGGCAGGACTGAAGCTTTCTTT. This codes for CSVAAGGRTEAFF. The variable domain in full, completed from reference TRBV29-1 and TRBJ1-1, reads SAVISQKPSRDICQRGTSLTIQCQVDSQVTMMFWYRQQPGQSLTLIATANQGSEATYESGFVIDKFPISRPNLTFSTLTVSNMSPEDSSIYLCSVAAGGRTEAFFGQGTRLTVV.

This clonotype was observed at least ten times. The chain couples TRBV11-3 to TRBJ2-5, with D possibly TRBD1 on 5 matching bases. V was clipped by 3 bases and J by 5 bases, with 13 bases between them. This CDR3 spans 14 amino acids. CDR1 and CDR2 (germline): SGHNT, YENEEA. The CDR3 region has the DNA TGTGCCAGCAGCTTTGGCAGGGCCTCGGAGACCCAGTACTTC. Protein product: CASSFGRASETQYF.

This clonotype has more than one count but fewer than ten. This rearrangement joins TRBV30 to TRBJ2-2; D gene ambiguous. CDR3 size: 12 residues. CDR1 and CDR2 (germline): GTSNPN, SVGIG (reference sequence). With 3 bases removed from V and 3 bases from J, the gap between germline ends came to 5 bases. In DNA form, the CDR3 reads TGTGCCTGGAGCGGAGACACCGGGGAGCTGTTTTTT. Its translation: CAWSGDTGELFF. The full variable domain, completed using reference TRBV30 and TRBJ2-2, is SQTIHQWPATLVQPVGSPLSLECTVEGTSNPNLYWYRQAAGRGLQLLFYSVGIGQISSEVPQNLSASRPQDRQFILSSKKLLLSDSGFYLCAWSGDTGELFFGEGSRLTVL.

This rearrangement joins TRBV7-2 to TRBJ2-3, with 13 positions matching TRBD2. Unmatched junction bases numbered 10, after V lost 4 bases and J lost 0 bases. The CDR3 spans 19 residues. Per germline, CDR1 SGHTA and CDR2 FQGNSA. CDR3 coding DNA: TGTGCCAGCAGCTCCCTTGGCCTACTAGCGGGGGGGAGCACAGATACGCAGTATTTT. Its protein product is CASSSLGLLAGGSTDTQYF.

The chain carries TRBV12-3 or TRBV12-4 and TRBJ2-1, with 15 nucleotides matching TRBD2. The CDR3 length is 17 residues. V was clipped by 4 bases and J by 2 bases; unmatched bases: 3. The CDR3 here is CASSSGLAGGPYNEQFF. CDR3 sequence (DNA): TGTGCCAGCAGTTCAGGACTAGCGGGGGGGCCCTACAATGAGCAGTTCTTC.

The chain has TRBV4-3 and TRBJ2-5; D not certain. The V end lost 0 bases, the J end lost 2 bases, and 10 bases lay between the germline ends. The length of the CDR3 is 15 residues. Germline assignment: CDR1 LGHNA and CDR2 YSLEER. As DNA, the CDR3 is TGCGCCAGCAGCCAAGAGGGCTTGGGGCAAGAGACCCAGTACTTC. Protein sequence: CASSQEGLGQETQYF.

In its sample, this clonotype was seen many times. This chain joins TRBV6-5 and TRBJ1-6, with D perhaps TRBD1 (6 bases). The V end was cut by 5 bases, the J end by 4 bases, with 12 bases between. The CDR3 runs 15 residues. Germline V gene sequence: CDR1 MNHEY, CDR2 SVGAGI. CDR3 coding DNA: TGTGCCAGCAGTCCGGCCCAGGGGTATAATTCACCCCTCCACTTT. It codes for CASSPAQGYNSPLHF.

A few counts support this clonotype. This sequence joins TRBV19 and TRBJ2-1, with 11 bases fitting TRBD2. CDR1 and CDR2 (germline): LNHDA, SQIVND (reference sequence). V lost 5 bases, J lost 4 bases, and 7 bases stayed unmatched. The CDR3 is 16 residues long. The DNA of the CDR3 is TGTGCCAGTAGTCCCTACCTAGCGGGGGGATACAATGAGCAGTTCTTC. Amino acid sequence: CASSPYLAGGYNEQFF. The whole variable domain, remainder taken from reference TRBV19 and TRBJ2-1, is DGGITQSPKYLFRKEGQNVTLSCEQNLNHDAMYWYRQDPGQGLRLIYYSQIVNDFQKGDIAEGYSVSREKKESFPLTVTSAQKNPTAFYLCASSPYLAGGYNEQFFGPGTRLTVL.

This clonotype was seen many times. This chain joins TRBV7-2 and TRBJ2-7; unclear D gene. CDR1 and CDR2 (germline): SGHTA, FQGNSA. This CDR3 spans 15 amino acids. V lost 0 bases to trimming and J lost 2 bases, with 11 bases between them. CDR3 residues: CASSLASMATYEQYF. The DNA of the CDR3 is TGTGCCAGCAGCTTAGCATCCATGGCAACCTACGAGCAGTACTTC. Drawing the rest from reference TRBV7-2 and TRBJ2-7, the complete variable domain is GAGVSQSPSNKVTEKGKDVELRCDPISGHTALYWYRQSLGQGLEFLIYFQGNSAPDKSGLPSDRFSAERTGGSVSTLTIQRTQQEDSAVYLCASSLASMATYEQYFGPGTRLTVT.

The sample holds many counts of this clonotype. The chain has TRBV12-3 or TRBV12-4 and TRBJ2-1, with 8 nucleotides matching TRBD1. V shed 6 bases, J shed 2 bases, and the junction held 3 bases outside the gene matches. The CDR3 consists of 14 residues. DNA of the CDR3: TGTGCCAGCAGCGGACAGGGAACCTACAATGAGCAGTTCTTC. Protein product: CASSGQGTYNEQFF.

This clonotype was recorded at least ten times. This chain uses TRBV20-1 with TRBJ1-3; D gene ambiguous. This CDR3 spans 15 amino acids. The V end was cut by 0 bases, the J end by 4 bases, with 13 bases between. CDR1 and CDR2 from the germline V gene are DFQATT and SNEGSKA (reference sequence). CDR3 coding DNA: TGCAGTGCTAGAGATCCCGGCGGACCCGGAAACACCATATATTTT. Translated: CSARDPGGPGNTIYF.

This clonotype was recorded at least ten times. The CDR3 nucleotides are TGTGCCAGCAGCAATAGGGGGCCCGGCACAGATACGCAGTATTTT. Its translation: CASSNRGPGTDTQYF. This rearrangement joins TRBV7-2 to TRBJ2-3; 7 nucleotides match TRBD1. Germline assignment: CDR1 SGHTA and CDR2 FQGNSA. The J segment lost 1 base and the V segment lost 5 bases, leaving 6 bases of the junction unmatched. This CDR3 spans 15 amino acids.

This clonotype was seen ten or more times. The V call is TRBV6-2 or TRBV6-3, the J call TRBJ1-1; D is unclear. Germline-derived CDR1 and CDR2 are MNHEY and SVGEGT. This CDR3 is 15 amino acids long. Trimming stripped 6 bases from V and 0 bases from J, with 14 bases between. The CDR3 region has the DNA TGTGCCAGCAGCCCCCCGCAGGTGATGAACACTGAAGCTTTCTTT. Translating it yields CASSPPQVMNTEAFF.

This clonotype has ten or more counts. This chain joins TRBV27 and TRBJ2-5; tentatively, D is TRBD2 (5 bases). There are 12 residues in the CDR3. V dropped 8 bases and J dropped 2 bases, with 9 bases sitting between them. Germline V gene data show CDR1 as MNHEY and CDR2 as SMNVEV (reference sequence). DNA for the CDR3: TGTGCCAGCGGAGGACCACAAGAGACCCAGTACTTC. Its translation: CASGGPQETQYF.

V gene TRBV20-1 combines with J gene TRBJ2-7; 7 bases map to TRBD1. Germline values: CDR1 DFQATT, CDR2 SNEGSKA (reference sequence). V lost 6 bases to trimming and J lost 0 bases; unmatched junction nucleotides: 11. The CDR3 is made up of 15 amino acids. The CDR3 DNA reads as TGCAGTGCCGCAAAGGGGCCAGGGGGCTCCTACGAGCAGTACTTC. Residues: CSAAKGPGGSYEQYF.